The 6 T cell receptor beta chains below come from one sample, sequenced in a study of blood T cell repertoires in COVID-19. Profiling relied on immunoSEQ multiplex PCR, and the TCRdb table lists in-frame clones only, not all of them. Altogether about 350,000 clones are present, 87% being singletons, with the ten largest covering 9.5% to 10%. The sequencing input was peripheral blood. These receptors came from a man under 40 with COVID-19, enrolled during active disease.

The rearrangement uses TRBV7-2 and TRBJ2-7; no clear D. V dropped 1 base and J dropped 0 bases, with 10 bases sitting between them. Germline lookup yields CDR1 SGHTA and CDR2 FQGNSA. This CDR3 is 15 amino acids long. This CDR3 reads CASSLGGLSSYEQYF. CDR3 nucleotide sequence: TGTGCCAGCAGCTTAGGTGGGCTGAGCTCCTACGAGCAGTACTTC.

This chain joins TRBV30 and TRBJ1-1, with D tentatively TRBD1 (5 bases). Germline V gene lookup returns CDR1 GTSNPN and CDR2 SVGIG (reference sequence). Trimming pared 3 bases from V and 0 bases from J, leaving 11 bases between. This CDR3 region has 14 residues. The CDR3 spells CAWRGGLLNTEAFF. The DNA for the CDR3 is TGTGCCTGGAGGGGGGGACTTTTGAACACTGAAGCTTTCTTT.

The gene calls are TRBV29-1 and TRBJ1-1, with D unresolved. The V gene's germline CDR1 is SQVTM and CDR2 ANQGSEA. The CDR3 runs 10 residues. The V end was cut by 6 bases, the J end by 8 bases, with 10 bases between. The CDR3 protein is CSVPGSEAFF. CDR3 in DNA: TGCAGCGTCCCGGGTTCCGAAGCTTTCTTT.

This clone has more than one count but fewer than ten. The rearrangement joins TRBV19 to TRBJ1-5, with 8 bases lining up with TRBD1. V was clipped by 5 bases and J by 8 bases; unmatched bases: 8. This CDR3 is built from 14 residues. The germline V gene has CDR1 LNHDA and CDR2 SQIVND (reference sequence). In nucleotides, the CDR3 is TGTGCCAGTAGTGCGGGACAGGCAGCGAAGCCCCAGCATTTT. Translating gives CASSAGQAAKPQHF.

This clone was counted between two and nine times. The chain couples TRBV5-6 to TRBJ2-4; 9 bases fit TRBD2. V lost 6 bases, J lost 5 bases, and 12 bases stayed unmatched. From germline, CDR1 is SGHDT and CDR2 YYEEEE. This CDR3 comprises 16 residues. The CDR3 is CASTSPNLAGQNIQYF. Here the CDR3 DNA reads TGTGCCAGCACCTCCCCCAATCTAGCGGGACAAAACATTCAGTACTTC.

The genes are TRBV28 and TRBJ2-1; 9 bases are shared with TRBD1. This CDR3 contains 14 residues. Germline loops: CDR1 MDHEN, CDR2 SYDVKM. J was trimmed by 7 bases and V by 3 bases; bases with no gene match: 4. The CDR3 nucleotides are TGTGCCAGCAGTTTCGGGACAGGGAGGAATGAGCAGTTCTTC. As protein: CASSFGTGRNEQFF.